This TCR beta chain was identified in a study of shared clonotypes between healthy human individuals. Assay used: immunoSEQ multiplex PCR; TCRdb lists only in-frame clones, some missing. The repertoire has approximately 530,000 clones, approximately 94% of them found once; the top ten carry 0.055% to 0.075%. Germline V CDR1 and CDR2: SQVTM, ANQGSEA. This CDR3 region has 12 residues. V lost 4 bases and J lost 4, with 9 bases in between. This clonotype was obtained from a woman aged 25-40 years in good health. The sample consisted of naive CD4+ T cells sorted from blood. Subset denoted: CD45RA+ positively selected. The chain employs TRBV29-1 and TRBJ2-3; D remains unclear. CDR3 sequence: CSVVLPSDTQYF. In DNA form, the CDR3 reads TGCAGCGTTGTTTTGCCTTCAGATACGCAGTATTTT.